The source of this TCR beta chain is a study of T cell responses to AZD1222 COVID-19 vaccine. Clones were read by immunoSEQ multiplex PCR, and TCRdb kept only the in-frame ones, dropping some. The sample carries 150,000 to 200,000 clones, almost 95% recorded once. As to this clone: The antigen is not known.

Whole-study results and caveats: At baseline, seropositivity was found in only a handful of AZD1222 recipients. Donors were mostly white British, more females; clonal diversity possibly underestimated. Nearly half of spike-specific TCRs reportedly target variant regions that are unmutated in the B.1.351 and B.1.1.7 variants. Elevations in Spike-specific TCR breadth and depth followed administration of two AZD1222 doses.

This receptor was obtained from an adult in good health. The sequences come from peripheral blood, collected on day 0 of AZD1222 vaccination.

The CDR3 bases are TGTGCCACCAGTGACCCGGACAGACAAGAGACCCAGTACTTC. Translation gives CATSDPDRQETQYF. This rearrangement joins TRBV24-1 to TRBJ2-5; maybe TRBD1 (6 bases). CDR3 length: 14 residues. V lost 4 bases and J 2 bases, leaving 10 bases between the germline ends. Germline lookup yields CDR1 KGHDR and CDR2 SFDVKD.